The 14 T cell receptor beta chains given below trace back to one sample, sequenced in a study of T cells in Graves' hyperthyroidism and ophthalmopathy. TCR beta CDR3 region amplification was performed from RNA transcripts. During a first-round RT-PCR of the TCR CDR3, the HTBI primer set was used. In TCRdb, the multiplex PCR reads were re-called with MiXCR into one record per CDR3 protein. Of hundreds of thousands of distinct CDR3 sequences listed, over 35% were seen once; the top ten hold 30% to 40%. The sequenced material came from blood. All receptors derive from a woman aged 40 to 49 with Graves' hyperthyroidism.

The chain employs TRBV19 and TRBJ1-1; D is ambiguous. The V end was cut by 2 bases, the J end by 1 base, with 17 bases between. Germline V CDR1 and CDR2: LNHDA, SQIVND (reference sequence). The CDR3 runs 17 residues. This chain's CDR3 is CASSIWYGKSTNTEAFF. In nucleotides, the CDR3 is TGTGCCAGTAGTATATGGTACGGAAAATCCACGAACACTGAAGCTTTCTTT.

This clonotype has a count of ten or more. J is TRBJ2-5 and V is TRBV20-1; tentatively, D is TRBD1 or TRBD2 (5 bases each). This CDR3 is built from 14 residues. V gave up 5 bases and J gave up 1 base, with 14 bases separating them. Germline-derived CDR1 and CDR2 are DFQATT and SNEGSKA (reference sequence). CDR3 in DNA: TGCAGTGCTCCTTCGGGACGGTCCCAAGAGACCCAGTACTTC. It codes for CSAPSGRSQETQYF.

To note about this clonotype: The junction and the germline gene differ at one end; a read error may be behind it. The rearrangement uses TRBV15 and TRBJ2-5; TRBD2 aligns across 16 bases. The CDR3 is 16 residues long. The germline CDR1 and CDR2 sequences are LNHNV and YYDKDF (reference sequence). As DNA, the CDR3 is TGTGCCACCAGCAGAGATTGGGGACTAGCGGGAGGGATGGAGTTCTTC. This translates into CATSRDWGLAGGMEFF.

On this clonotype: A much larger clonotype is one base distant, so this may be a read error. CDR3 coding DNA: TGTGCCAGCAGCCATGTGAGAAGCGGGAGAGTAGGAGAGACCCAGTACTTC. Protein sequence: CASSHVRSGRVGETQYF. The chain couples TRBV2 to TRBJ2-5; 8 bases agree with TRBD2. V trimming: 6 bases; J trimming: 4 bases; junction bases outside the gene matches: 16. In germline, CDR1 is SNHLY, CDR2 FYNNEI. The CDR3 loop spans 17 amino acids.

In its sample, this clonotype was seen many times. The CDR3 reads CASSDPTAATDTQYF. The DNA of the CDR3 is TGTGCCAGCAGTGACCCGACAGCCGCCACAGATACGCAGTATTTT. The chain combines TRBV25-1 with TRBJ2-3; D possibly corresponds to TRBD1 (5 bases). The CDR3 runs 15 residues. CDR1 and CDR2 from the germline V gene are MGHDK and SYGVNS. V was cut by 3 bases and J by 2 bases, with 12 bases left in between.

This clonotype was observed at least ten times. The V call is TRBV9, the J call TRBJ1-1, with a tentative D call TRBD1 (6 bases). Trimming pared 2 bases from V and 6 bases from J, leaving 14 bases between. This CDR3 contains 14 residues. Germline loops: CDR1 SGDLS, CDR2 YYNGEE. The CDR3 sequence is CASSVTTGRSEAFF. As DNA, the CDR3 is TGTGCCAGCAGCGTTACAACAGGGAGGTCTGAAGCTTTCTTT.

The rearrangement joins TRBV30 to TRBJ2-7; 7 bases fit TRBD1. Per the germline V gene, CDR1 is GTSNPN and CDR2 is SVGIG (reference sequence). V trimming: 0 bases; J trimming: 5 bases; junction bases outside the gene matches: 4. There are 13 residues in the CDR3. DNA for the CDR3: TGTGCCTGGAGTGTCACAGGGGCCAACGAGCAGTACTTC. Protein: CAWSVTGANEQYF.

The V and J genes are TRBV6-1 and TRBJ1-2; possible D gene TRBD1, 6 bases. V was pared by 5 bases and J by 5 bases, with 18 bases between. The germline V gene encodes CDR1 MNHNS and CDR2 SASEGT. The CDR3 runs to 15 residues. Written as DNA, the CDR3 is TGTGCCAGCAGTATCGGACAGCAAGGACCTTATGGCTACACCTTC. Its translation: CASSIGQQGPYGYTF.

This chain joins TRBV7-2 and TRBJ2-2; D not resolved. CDR3 length: 16 amino acids. Trimming removed 5 bases at V and 1 base at J, with 14 bases between. The germline V gene has CDR1 SGHTA and CDR2 FQGNSA. The CDR3 sequence: CASSPLPHGNTGELFF. CDR3 coding DNA: TGTGCCAGCAGCCCCTTGCCCCACGGGAACACCGGGGAGCTGTTTTTT.

The chain recombines TRBV10-3 with TRBJ2-2, with 7 positions matching TRBD2. Germline-derived CDR1 and CDR2 are ENHRY and SYGVKD. Trimming cost V 10 bases and J 6 bases; bases outside gene matches: 8. This CDR3 spans 13 amino acids. The CDR3: CASITGLAGELFF. In DNA, the CDR3 is TGTGCCAGCATTACAGGACTAGCCGGGGAGCTGTTTTTT.

V gene TRBV24-1 combines with J gene TRBJ2-2; D unclear. The V gene lost 3 bases and the J gene lost 7 bases, with 5 bases spanning the gap. This CDR3 has 12 amino acids. Germline lookup yields CDR1 KGHDR and CDR2 SFDVKD. This chain's CDR3 is CATSDPSGELFF. The CDR3 DNA is TGTGCCACCAGTGATCCTAGCGGGGAGCTGTTTTTT.

The V call is TRBV4-1, the J call TRBJ1-1; 8 nucleotides match TRBD1. Germline V gene sequence: CDR1 MGHRA, CDR2 YSYEKL. The CDR3 is 16 residues long. V was pared by 4 bases and J by 5 bases, with 12 bases of the junction left unmatched. In DNA form, the CDR3 reads TGCGCCAGCAGCCTTATTTTCGGACAGGGTGATACTGAAGCTTTCTTT. It codes for CASSLIFGQGDTEAFF.

In its sample, this clonotype was seen a few times. The chain carries TRBV12-3 or TRBV12-4 and TRBJ1-2; weak D call: TRBD1 (6 bases). V shed 5 bases and J shed 6 bases, with 16 bases lying between them. The CDR3 sequence is 14 residues long. The CDR3 DNA follows: TGTGCCAGCAGTGGAAGACAGGCCCCGAATGGCTACACCTTC. This translates into CASSGRQAPNGYTF.

V is TRBV20-1 and J is TRBJ2-5; TRBD2 might be the D (6 bases). V was pared by 3 bases and J by 3 bases, with 11 bases between. The V gene's germline CDR1 is DFQATT and CDR2 SNEGSKA (reference sequence). CDR3 size: 13 residues. CDR3 residues: CSARFGGKETQYF. CDR3 nucleotides: TGCAGTGCTAGGTTTGGGGGGAAAGAGACCCAGTACTTC.